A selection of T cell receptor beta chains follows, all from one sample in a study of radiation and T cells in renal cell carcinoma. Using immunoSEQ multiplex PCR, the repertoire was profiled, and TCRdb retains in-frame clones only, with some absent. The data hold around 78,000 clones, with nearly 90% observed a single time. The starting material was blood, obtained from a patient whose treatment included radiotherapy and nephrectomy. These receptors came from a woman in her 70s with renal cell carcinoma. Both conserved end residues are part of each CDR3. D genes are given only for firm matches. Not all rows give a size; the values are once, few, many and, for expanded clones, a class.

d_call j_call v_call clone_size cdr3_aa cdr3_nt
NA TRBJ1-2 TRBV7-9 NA CASSPSGREGGYTF TGTGCCAGCAGCCCTTCGGGCAGGGAGGGAGGCTACACCTTC
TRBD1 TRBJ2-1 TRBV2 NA CASCDRAGYNEQFF TGTGCCAGCTGCGACAGGGCAGGATACAATGAGCAGTTCTTC
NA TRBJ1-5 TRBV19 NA CASSISRGNQPQHF TGTGCCAGTAGTATATCAAGGGGCAATCAGCCCCAGCATTTT
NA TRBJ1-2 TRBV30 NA CAWSVQAKYTF TGTGCCTGGAGTGTACAGGCTAAGTACACCTTC
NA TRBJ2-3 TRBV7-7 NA CASSFGLASDTQYF TGTGCTAGCAGCTTTGGCCTAGCTTCAGATACGCAGTATTTT
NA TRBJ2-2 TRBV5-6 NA CASSLGDDGELFF TGTGCCAGCAGCTTGGGTGACGACGGGGAGCTGTTTTTT
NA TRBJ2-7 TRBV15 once CATSTFRGIYEQYF TGTGCCACCAGCACCTTTAGAGGTATCTACGAGCAGTACTTC
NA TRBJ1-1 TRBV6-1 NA CASSEKVQGRTEAFF TGTGCCAGCAGTGAAAAGGTCCAGGGGCGAACTGAAGCTTTCTTT
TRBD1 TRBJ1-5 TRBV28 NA CASSPRQGIGNQPQHF TGTGCCAGCAGTCCGAGACAGGGAATTGGCAATCAGCCCCAGCATTTT
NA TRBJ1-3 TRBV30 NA CAWSGLFSGNTIYF TGTGCCTGGAGTGGGTTATTCTCTGGAAACACCATATATTTT
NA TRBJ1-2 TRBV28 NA CASSSIKAGGGYTF TGTGCCAGCAGCTCCATAAAAGCAGGAGGCGGCTACACCTTC
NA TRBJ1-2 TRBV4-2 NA CASSEGSKGWTYGYTF TGTGCCAGCAGCGAGGGGTCCAAAGGTTGGACCTATGGCTACACCTTC
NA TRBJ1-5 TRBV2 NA CASRVGTLPNQPQHF TGTGCCAGCAGGGTCGGGACACTACCCAATCAGCCCCAGCATTTT
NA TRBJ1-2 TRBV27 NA CASSFGQGNYGYTF TGTGCCAGCAGTTTTGGGCAGGGGAACTATGGCTACACCTTC
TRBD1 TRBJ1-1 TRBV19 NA CASSITGTGANTEAFF TGTGCCAGTAGTATTACCGGGACAGGAGCGAACACTGAAGCTTTCTTT
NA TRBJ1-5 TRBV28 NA CASRLTGSGNQPQHF TGTGCCAGCAGGTTAACAGGGTCGGGAAATCAGCCCCAGCATTTT
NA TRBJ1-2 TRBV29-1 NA CSVENLGGYTF TGCAGCGTTGAGAATTTGGGTGGCTACACCTTC
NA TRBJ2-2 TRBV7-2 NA CASSLEGNRIQTGELFF TGTGCCAGCAGCTTAGAGGGCAACAGGATTCAAACCGGGGAGCTGTTTTTT
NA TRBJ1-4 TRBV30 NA CAWSITGNEKLFF TGTGCCTGGAGTATTACAGGGAATGAAAAACTGTTTTTT
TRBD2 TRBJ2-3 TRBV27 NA CASRSSGGRDTQYF TGTGCCAGCAGGTCTAGCGGGGGGAGGGATACGCAGTATTTT
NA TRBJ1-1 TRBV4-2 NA CASSQDLNTEAFF TGTGCCAGCAGCCAAGATCTTAACACTGAAGCTTTCTTT
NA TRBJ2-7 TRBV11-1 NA CASSLAAYEQYF TGTGCCAGCAGCTTAGCAGCCTACGAGCAGTACTTC
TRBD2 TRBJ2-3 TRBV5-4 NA CASSLAGTSADTQYF TGTGCCAGCAGCTTGGCCGGGACTAGCGCAGATACGCAGTATTTT
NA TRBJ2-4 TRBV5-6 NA CASSLIMGKLNKNIQYF TGTGCCAGCAGCCTCATTATGGGAAAGCTTAACAAAAACATTCAGTACTTC
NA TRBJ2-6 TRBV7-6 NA CASSLVAGNSGANVLTF TGTGCCAGCAGCTTAGTGGCGGGGAACTCTGGGGCCAACGTCCTGACTTTC
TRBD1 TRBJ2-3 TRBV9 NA CASSAGTGGADTQYF TGTGCCAGCAGCGCCGGGACAGGGGGCGCAGATACGCAGTATTTT
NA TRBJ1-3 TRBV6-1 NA CASQNGGLSGNTIYF TGTGCCAGCCAGAACGGGGGCCTCTCTGGAAACACCATATATTTT
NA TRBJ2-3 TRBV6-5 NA CASSYQPRDTDTQYF TGTGCCAGCAGTTACCAACCACGGGACACAGATACGCAGTATTTT
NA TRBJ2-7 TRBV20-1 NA CSARSSSEQYF TGCAGTGCTAGATCCTCGAGCGAGCAGTACTTC